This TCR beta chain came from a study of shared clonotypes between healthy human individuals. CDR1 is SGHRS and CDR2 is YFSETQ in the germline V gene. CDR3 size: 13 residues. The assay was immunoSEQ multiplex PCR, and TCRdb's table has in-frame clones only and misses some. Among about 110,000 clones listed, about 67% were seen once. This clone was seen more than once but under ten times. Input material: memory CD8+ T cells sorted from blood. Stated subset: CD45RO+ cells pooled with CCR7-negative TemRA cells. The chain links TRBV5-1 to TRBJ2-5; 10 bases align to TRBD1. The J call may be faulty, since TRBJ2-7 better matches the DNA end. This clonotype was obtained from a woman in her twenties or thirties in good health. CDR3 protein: CASNPGQGTEQYF. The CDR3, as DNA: TGCGCCAGCAACCCGGGACAGGGGACCGAGCAGTACTTC.